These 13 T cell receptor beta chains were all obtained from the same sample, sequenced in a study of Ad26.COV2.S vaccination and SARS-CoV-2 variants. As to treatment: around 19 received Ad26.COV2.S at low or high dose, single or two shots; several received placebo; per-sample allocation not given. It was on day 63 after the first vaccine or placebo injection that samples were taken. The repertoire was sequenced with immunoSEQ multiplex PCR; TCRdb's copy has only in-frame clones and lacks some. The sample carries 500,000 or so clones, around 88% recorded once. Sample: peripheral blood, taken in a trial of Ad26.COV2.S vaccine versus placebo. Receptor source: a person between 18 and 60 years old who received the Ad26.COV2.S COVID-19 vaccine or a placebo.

CDR3 nucleotides: TGCGCCAGCAGCCGAGAGGGGGGTACCGGGGAGCTGTTTTTT. It yields the protein CASSREGGTGELFF. The chain carries TRBV5-1 and TRBJ2-2; D tentatively fits TRBD1 or TRBD2 (6 bases each). The CDR3 extends over 14 amino acids. In germline, CDR1 is SGHRS, CDR2 YFSETQ. V gave up 4 bases and J gave up 5 bases, with 12 bases separating them.

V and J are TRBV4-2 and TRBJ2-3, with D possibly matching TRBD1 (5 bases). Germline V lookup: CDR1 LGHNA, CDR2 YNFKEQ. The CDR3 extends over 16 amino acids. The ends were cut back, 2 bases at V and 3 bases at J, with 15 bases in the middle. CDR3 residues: CASSQWGPGRTDTQYF. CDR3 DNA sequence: TGTGCCAGCAGCCAATGGGGCCCTGGTAGGACAGATACGCAGTATTTT.

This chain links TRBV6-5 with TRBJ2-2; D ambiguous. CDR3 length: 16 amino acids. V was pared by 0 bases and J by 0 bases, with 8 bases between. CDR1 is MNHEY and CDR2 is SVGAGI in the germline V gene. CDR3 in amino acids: CASSYSWAANTGELFF. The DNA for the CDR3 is TGTGCCAGCAGTTACTCGTGGGCCGCGAACACCGGGGAGCTGTTTTTT.

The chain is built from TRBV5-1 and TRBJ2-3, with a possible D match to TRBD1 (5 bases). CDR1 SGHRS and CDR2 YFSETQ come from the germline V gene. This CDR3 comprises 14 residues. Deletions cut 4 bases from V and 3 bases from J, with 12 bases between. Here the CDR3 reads CASSEGVRTDTQYF. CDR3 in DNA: TGCGCCAGCAGCGAAGGGGTGAGGACAGATACGCAGTATTTT.

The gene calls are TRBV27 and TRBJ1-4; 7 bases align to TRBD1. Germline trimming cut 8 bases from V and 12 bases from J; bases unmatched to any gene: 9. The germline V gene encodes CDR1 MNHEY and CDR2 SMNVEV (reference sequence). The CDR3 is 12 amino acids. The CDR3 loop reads CASGLRRGELFF. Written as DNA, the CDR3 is TGTGCCAGCGGCCTCCGCAGGGGGGAACTGTTTTTT.

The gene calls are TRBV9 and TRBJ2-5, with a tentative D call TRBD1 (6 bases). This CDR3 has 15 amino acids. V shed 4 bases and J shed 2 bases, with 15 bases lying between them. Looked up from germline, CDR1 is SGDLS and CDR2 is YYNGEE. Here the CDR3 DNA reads TGTGCCAGCAGCTTACTCAGGGGTGGTCAAGAGACCCAGTACTTC. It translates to CASSLLRGGQETQYF. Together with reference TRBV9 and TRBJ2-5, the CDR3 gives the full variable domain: DSGVTQTPKHLITATGQRVTLRCSPRSGDLSVYWYQQSLDQGLQFLIQYYNGEERAKGNILERFSAQQFPDLHSELNLSSLELGDSALYFCASSLLRGGQETQYFGPGTRLLVL.

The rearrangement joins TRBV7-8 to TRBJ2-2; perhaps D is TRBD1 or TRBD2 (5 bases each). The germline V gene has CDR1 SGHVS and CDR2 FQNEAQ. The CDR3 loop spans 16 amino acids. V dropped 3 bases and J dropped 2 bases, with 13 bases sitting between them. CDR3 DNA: TGTGCCAGCAGCTTGGGGGAACTGGCCAACACCGGGGAGCTGTTTTTT. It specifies CASSLGELANTGELFF.

The DNA for the CDR3 is TGCGCCAGCAGCCAAGAAGGGGGGCGCAGGGAAAAACTGTTTTTT. Amino acids: CASSQEGGRREKLFF. The V call is TRBV4-1, the J call TRBJ1-4, with D tentatively TRBD1 (6 bases). The germline V gene has CDR1 MGHRA and CDR2 YSYEKL. With 0 bases removed from V and 8 bases from J, the gap between germline ends came to 13 bases. This CDR3 region has 15 residues.

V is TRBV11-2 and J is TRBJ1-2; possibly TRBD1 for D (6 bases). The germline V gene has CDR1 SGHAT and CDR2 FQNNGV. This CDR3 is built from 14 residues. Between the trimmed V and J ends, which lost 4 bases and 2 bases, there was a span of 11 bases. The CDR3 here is CASSSGQINYGYTF. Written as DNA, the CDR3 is TGTGCCAGCAGCTCAGGACAGATAAACTATGGCTACACCTTC.

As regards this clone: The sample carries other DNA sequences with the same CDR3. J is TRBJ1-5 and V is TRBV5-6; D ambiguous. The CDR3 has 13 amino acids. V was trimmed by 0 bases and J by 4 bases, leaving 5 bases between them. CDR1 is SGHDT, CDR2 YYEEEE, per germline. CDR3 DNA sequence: TGTGCCAGCAGCTTGGTAGGTAATCAGCCCCAGCATTTT. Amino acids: CASSLVGNQPQHF.

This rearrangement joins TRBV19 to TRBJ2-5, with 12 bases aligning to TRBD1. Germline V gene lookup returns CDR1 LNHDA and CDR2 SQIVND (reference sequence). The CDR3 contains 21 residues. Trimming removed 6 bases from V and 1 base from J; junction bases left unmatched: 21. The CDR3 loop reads CASSPTGRGQGASGSQETQYF. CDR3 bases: TGTGCCAGTAGCCCTACCGGGAGGGGACAGGGGGCTAGCGGGAGCCAAGAGACCCAGTACTTC.

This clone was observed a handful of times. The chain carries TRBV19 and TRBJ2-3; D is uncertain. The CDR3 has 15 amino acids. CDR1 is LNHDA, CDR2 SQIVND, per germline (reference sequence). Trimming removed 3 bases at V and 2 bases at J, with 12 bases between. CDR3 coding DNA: TGTGCCAGTAGTATTCCTACTCGGTACACAGATACGCAGTATTTT. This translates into CASSIPTRYTDTQYF.

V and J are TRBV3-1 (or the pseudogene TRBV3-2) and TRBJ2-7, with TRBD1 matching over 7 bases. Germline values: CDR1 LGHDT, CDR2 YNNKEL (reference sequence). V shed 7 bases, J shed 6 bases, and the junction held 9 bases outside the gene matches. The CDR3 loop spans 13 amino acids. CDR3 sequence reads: CASINRQGSEQYF. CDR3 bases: TGTGCCAGCATAAACCGACAGGGAAGCGAGCAGTACTTC.